This TCR beta chain appears in the sequencing data of a study of radiotherapy plus CTLA-4 blockade in lung cancer. Background on the study: Objective responses were documented in approximately 18% of patients, with disease control in just over 30%.

Ipilimumab-mediated CTLA-4 blockade plus focal radiation was given to patients having chemo-refractory metastatic non-small-cell lung cancer. Using immunoSEQ multiplex PCR, the repertoire was profiled, and TCRdb retains in-frame clones only, with some absent. This sample carries about 40,000 clones, approximately 68% of them seen once, and the ten largest clones take roughly 10%. In the case of this clone: Its antigen is unidentified.

Study-level findings and limits: Radiotherapy was combined with ipilimumab, and tumor-derived TCR clones then expanded in blood. Reports state that early shifts in blood T cell clones, with interferon-beta, best predicted response.

The V gene's germline CDR1 is LGHNT and CDR2 FRNRAP. Trimming took 7 bases from V and 0 from J; bases not matched to a gene: 11. This CDR3 is 17 amino acids long. The sequencing here drew on peripheral blood, taken from a patient treated with radiotherapy plus ipilimumab. The receptor's source is a human donor with non-small cell lung cancer who had stable disease on radiotherapy plus ipilimumab. The chain has TRBV12-5 and TRBJ1-1, with 10 bases fitting TRBD1. CDR3 loop: CASDGRTGGRVNTEAFF. The CDR3 DNA is TGTGCTAGTGACGGAAGGACAGGGGGACGGGTGAACACTGAAGCTTTCTTT.